The 8 T cell receptor beta chains reported below all come from one sample, sequenced in a study of CD8+ T cells in alopecia areata. Extracted RNA was reverse transcribed, and the resulting cDNA served as sequencing template. Libraries were prepared by immunoSEQ multiplex PCR; TCRdb keeps only in-frame clonotypes and omits some of them. The table has 150,000 to 200,000 clones, around three fifths seen once. The specimen comprised CD4+ T cells sorted from blood, sampled at week 0. The origin of the receptors is a human donor with alopecia areata.

The chain joins TRBV5-1 to TRBJ1-5; possibly TRBD1 for D (5 bases). The CDR3 length is 14 residues. V lost 0 bases to trimming and J lost 12 bases, with 16 bases between them. Germline loops: CDR1 SGHRS, CDR2 YFSETQ. This CDR3 reads CASSLEAGSRFQHF. The CDR3 DNA reads as TGCGCCAGCAGCTTGGAGGCAGGGAGTCGTTTCCAGCATTTT.

This clone was seen a handful of times. Other nucleotide sequences from this sample produce the same CDR3. The V gene is TRBV29-1, the J gene TRBJ1-2; D possibly corresponds to TRBD1 (6 bases). CDR3 length equals 10 residues. V was pared by 4 bases and J by 11 bases, with 11 bases between. The V gene's germline CDR1 is SQVTM and CDR2 ANQGSEA. The chain's CDR3 is CSVGEGGYTF. The CDR3 DNA follows: TGCAGCGTTGGCGAGGGGGGATACACCTTC.

The rearrangement links TRBV18 to TRBJ1-2; 7 nucleotides agree with TRBD1. With 4 bases clipped from V and 7 bases from J, the junction kept 3 bases outside the gene matches. This CDR3 has 12 amino acids. Germline lookup yields CDR1 KGHSH and CDR2 LQKENI. The CDR3 reads CASSRTGVGYTF. Written as DNA, the CDR3 is TGTGCCAGCTCACGAACAGGGGTTGGCTACACCTTC.

This sequence joins TRBV29-1 and TRBJ1-2, with 7 positions matching TRBD1. Per the germline V gene, CDR1 is SQVTM and CDR2 is ANQGSEA. J lost 4 bases, V lost 6 bases, and 5 bases had no gene match. This CDR3 contains 12 residues. CDR3 coding DNA: TGCAGCGTCTACAGGGGTACCTATGGCTACACCTTC. Its translation is CSVYRGTYGYTF.

This clone appeared a single time. The V and J genes are TRBV7-9 and TRBJ2-5, with D possibly TRBD1 on 5 matching bases. CDR3 length: 15 amino acids. Germline V gives CDR1 SEHNR, CDR2 FQNEAQ (reference sequence). Trimming pared 1 base from V and 2 bases from J, leaving 11 bases between. The CDR3 region has the DNA TGTGCCAGCAGCTTAGTCCTTGGGGCTCAAGAGACCCAGTACTTC. It yields the protein CASSLVLGAQETQYF.

The CDR3 reads CASSLATGLAGAEQYF. The CDR3 DNA follows: TGTGCCAGCAGCTTAGCAACGGGACTAGCGGGGGCGGAGCAGTACTTC. The chain combines TRBV7-6 with TRBJ2-7; 14 nucleotides agree with TRBD2. With 0 bases clipped from V and 7 bases from J, the junction kept 5 bases outside the gene matches. The CDR3 is 16 amino acids. CDR1 and CDR2 from the germline V gene are SGHVS and FNYEAQ.

The rearrangement links TRBV29-1 to TRBJ2-1; D is perhaps TRBD1 or TRBD2 (5 bases each). The CDR3 has 11 residues. Trimming pared 7 bases from V and 12 bases from J, leaving 16 bases between. Germline CDR1 is SQVTM and CDR2 is ANQGSEA. The CDR3 DNA reads TGCAGCGGTAACTGGGACCTGGCGCAGTTCTTC. This gives the protein CSGNWDLAQFF.

The chain employs TRBV30 and TRBJ1-1; the match to TRBD1 covers 7 bases. J gave up 3 bases and V 2 bases, and 6 bases lay outside the gene matches. The germline gives CDR1 GTSNPN, CDR2 SVGIG (reference sequence). CDR3 length equals 14 residues. The CDR3 DNA is TGTGCCTGGAGTACCCAGGGGGGATACACTGAAGCTTTCTTT. This encodes CAWSTQGGYTEAFF.